This note documents a single TCR beta chain sequence. These data come from a study of blood T cell repertoires in COVID-19. Overall study context: Researchers got acute and convalescent COVID-19 samples from the United States, Italy and Spain. T cells, B-cell-depleted T cells, or PBMCs supplied cDNA or gDNA.

Per the original data handling: Estimates of nucleated cell counts were drawn from the amplification of reference gene primers. Here immunoSEQ multiplex PCR was the method, and the copy in TCRdb shows in-frame clones only, minus some. D and trimming were read from the DNA, whereas the V and J calls and clone size are those reported in that table. The profile shows tens of thousands of clones, 65% to 85% of them singletons. Trimming removed 2 bases at V and 0 bases at J, with 7 bases between. Germline values: CDR1 LNHNV, CDR2 YYDKDF (reference sequence). The CDR3 extends over 14 amino acids. Source material: peripheral blood. This receptor was taken from a woman aged 60-70 years with acute or convalescent COVID-19. The rearrangement links TRBV15 to TRBJ1-1, with D hard to call. CDR3 sequence reads: CATSRQSMNTEAFF. The DNA for the CDR3 is TGTGCCACCAGCAGACAGTCCATGAACACTGAAGCTTTCTTT.